The clone carrying this T cell receptor beta chain came up a few times. Deletions cut 7 bases from V and 5 bases from J, with 10 bases between. CDR1 and CDR2 from the germline V gene are SQVTM and ANQGSEA. The CDR3 consists of 11 residues. The sample is drawn from a study of tumour-infiltrating T cells in Burkitt lymphoma. The table came from immunoSEQ multiplex PCR; TCRdb's copy has only in-frame clones and leaves some out. The sample includes 11,000 to 15,000 clones, about 30% of them seen just once. The genes are TRBV29-1 and TRBJ2-3; D is possibly TRBD1 (5 bases). The receptor's source is a human donor with diffuse large B-cell lymphoma. What was sequenced was tumor tissue. CDR3 amino acids: CSDLTGDTQYF. The CDR3, as DNA: TGCAGCGATCTAACAGGAGATACGCAGTATTTT.